This entry features one T cell receptor beta chain sequence. Graves' hyperthyroidism is called stable when ophthalmopathy does not progress within 18 months. A patient was excluded if there was uncontrolled infection, other autoimmune disease, pregnancy or lactation. This sample is part of a study of T cells in Graves' hyperthyroidism and ophthalmopathy. The CDR3 has 15 residues. Per germline, CDR1 LNHNV and CDR2 YYDKDF (reference sequence). The ends were cut back, 3 bases at V and 5 bases at J, with 17 bases in the middle. The TCR beta CDR3 regions underwent amplification using RNA transcripts as the source. The HTBI primer set was used in a first-round RT-PCR of the TCR CDR3. Each CDR3 protein is one row after TCRdb ran MiXCR on the multiplex PCR reads. Of around 700,000 distinct CDR3 sequences in the sample, just over 35% were seen once.

This TCR came from a woman between 35 and 50 years old with Graves' hyperthyroidism. The chain links TRBV15 to TRBJ2-7; the D gene is possibly TRBD1 (5 bases). The sequenced sample was blood. The CDR3, as DNA: TGTGCCACCAGCAGTGAAGCTTACGGCAGGGACGAGCAGTACTTC. This codes for CATSSEAYGRDEQYF.